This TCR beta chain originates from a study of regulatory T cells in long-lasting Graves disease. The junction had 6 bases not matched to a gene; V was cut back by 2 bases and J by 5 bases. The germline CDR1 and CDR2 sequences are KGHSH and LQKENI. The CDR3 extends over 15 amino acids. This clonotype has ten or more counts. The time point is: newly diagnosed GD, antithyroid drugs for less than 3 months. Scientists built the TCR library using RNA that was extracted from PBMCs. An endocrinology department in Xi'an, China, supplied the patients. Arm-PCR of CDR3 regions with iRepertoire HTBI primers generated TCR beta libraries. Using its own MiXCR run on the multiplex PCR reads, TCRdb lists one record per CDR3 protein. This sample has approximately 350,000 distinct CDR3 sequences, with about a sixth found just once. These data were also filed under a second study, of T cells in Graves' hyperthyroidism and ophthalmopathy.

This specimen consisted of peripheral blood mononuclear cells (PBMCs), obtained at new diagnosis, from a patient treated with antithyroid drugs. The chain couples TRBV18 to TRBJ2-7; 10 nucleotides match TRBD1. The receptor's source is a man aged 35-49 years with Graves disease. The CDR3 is CASSPRTGGIDEQYF. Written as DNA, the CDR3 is TGTGCCAGCTCACCAAGGACAGGGGGAATAGACGAGCAGTACTTC.